In this sample, the clone carrying this T cell receptor (beta chain) turned up a few times. Self-reported history from a screening survey and questionnaire set each donor's cohort. This sample stems from a study of blood T cell repertoires in COVID-19. CDR3 length: 15 amino acids. The V end lost 1 base, the J end lost 4 bases, and 13 bases lay between the germline ends. Looked up from germline, CDR1 is LGHDT and CDR2 is YNNKEL (reference sequence). Per the study methods: Quantification of nucleated cells was approximated via reference gene primer amplification. Profiling relied on immunoSEQ multiplex PCR, and the TCRdb table lists in-frame clones only, not all of them. That table gives V, J and clone size, and the DNA gave D and trimming. The table has 220,000 or so clones, 65% to 85% seen once.

This sequence joins TRBV3-1 (or the pseudogene TRBV3-2) and TRBJ1-1; possible D gene TRBD1, 5 bases. The receptor was derived from a woman aged 40 to 50 who had recovered from COVID-19. Specimen: PBMCs or T cells enriched from blood (not recorded which). DNA for the CDR3: TGTGCCAGCAGCCAAGGTCCAGGGCCCCTCACTGAAGCTTTCTTT. This sequence encodes CASSQGPGPLTEAFF.